What follows are 6 T cell receptor beta chains derived from one specimen sequenced in a study of glioma-infiltrating T cells after dendritic cell vaccination. Libraries were prepared by immunoSEQ multiplex PCR; TCRdb keeps only in-frame clonotypes and omits some of them. This table holds fewer than 85,000 clones, around 79% found once. The input for sequencing was blood, taken before dendritic cell vaccination. The origin of the receptors is a human donor with glioblastoma.

This clone came up once. The CDR3: CASSGQYNQPQHF. The CDR3 DNA follows: TGTGCCAGCAGTGGACAGTACAATCAGCCCCAGCATTTT. This chain connects TRBV6-1 to TRBJ1-5, with D tentatively TRBD1 (5 bases). This CDR3 comprises 13 residues. Trimming removed 4 bases from V and 3 bases from J, with 7 bases in between. Germline loops: CDR1 MNHNS, CDR2 SASEGT.

The genes are TRBV7-6 and TRBJ2-6; tentative D call: TRBD1 (6 bases). Germline V gene lookup returns CDR1 SGHVS and CDR2 FNYEAQ. The CDR3 spans 15 residues. V was clipped by 3 bases and J by 0 bases, with 6 bases between them. CDR3 in DNA: TGTGCCAGCAGCTTGGGGGCCTCTGGGGCCAACGTCCTGACTTTC. Translated: CASSLGASGANVLTF.

The CDR3 reads CASSAGHPTYNEQFF. Written as DNA, the CDR3 is TGTGCCAGCAGTGCGGGACACCCTACCTACAATGAGCAGTTCTTC. The chain has TRBV25-1 and TRBJ2-1; perhaps TRBD1 as D (6 bases). The germline CDR1 and CDR2 sequences are MGHDK and SYGVNS. V was cut by 4 bases and J by 2 bases, with 12 bases left in between. There are 15 residues in the CDR3.

This clone came up a few times. The rearrangement joins TRBV7-3 to TRBJ1-4, with D perhaps TRBD1 (6 bases). The germline V gene encodes CDR1 SGHTA and CDR2 FQGTGA. Trimming stripped 5 bases from V and 5 bases from J, with 15 bases between. The CDR3 loop spans 15 amino acids. In nucleotides, the CDR3 is TGTGCCAGCAGCCTAGTAGGGGGTTTGAATGAAAAACTGTTTTTT. Amino acid sequence: CASSLVGGLNEKLFF. Variable domain in full (rest from reference TRBV7-3 and TRBJ1-4): GAGVSQTPSNKVTEKGKYVELRCDPISGHTALYWYRQSLGQGPEFLIYFQGTGAADDSGLPNDRFFAVRPEGSVSTLKIQRTERGDSAVYLCASSLVGGLNEKLFFGSGTQLSVL.

About this clone itself: The sample holds other DNA sequences that translate to the same CDR3. The chain uses TRBV9 and TRBJ2-5, with D maybe TRBD2 (6 bases). CDR1 and CDR2 from the germline V gene are SGDLS and YYNGEE. V lost 3 bases and J 4 bases, leaving 16 bases between the germline ends. The CDR3 has 15 residues. CDR3 protein: CASSAAGGFVETQYF. The CDR3 nucleotides are TGTGCCAGCAGCGCCGCTGGGGGGTTCGTAGAGACCCAGTACTTC.

This clone was counted a single time. The chain combines TRBV27 with TRBJ1-4; no clear D. Germline V lookup: CDR1 MNHEY, CDR2 SMNVEV (reference sequence). V was shortened by 5 bases and J by 0 bases, with 10 bases between the two germline ends. The CDR3 spans 15 residues. CDR3 in amino acids: CASSMGSPTNEKLFF. Written as DNA, the CDR3 is TGTGCCAGCAGTATGGGCAGCCCAACTAATGAAAAACTGTTTTTT.